The TCR beta chain described here comes from a study of blood T cell repertoires in COVID-19. About the study: The cDNA or gDNA used as material had been derived from T cells, B-cell-depleted T cells, or PBMCs.

CDR3 size: 16 residues. Germline V gene sequence: CDR1 SEHNR, CDR2 FQNEAQ (reference sequence). Trimming removed 5 bases from V and 1 base from J; junction bases left unmatched: 8. Assay: immunoSEQ multiplex PCR; the TCRdb copy retains only in-frame clones and omits some. The sample carries about 220,000 clones, approximately 80% recorded once. Sequences were obtained from peripheral blood. The receptor was isolated from a human donor in a cohort sampled during active COVID-19. This chain connects TRBV7-9 to TRBJ2-1; 7 bases are a match to TRBD1. This CDR3 is CASSPLTGASYNEQFF. The CDR3 DNA is TGTGCCAGCAGCCCACTCACAGGGGCGTCCTACAATGAGCAGTTCTTC.